This TCR beta chain was documented in a study of cytomegalovirus exposure and HLA in healthy donors. Primers included in the PCR were 60 Vbeta and 13 Jbeta primers. In the study's own analysis: Later, 65 million to 90 million unique TCR beta chains were counted in an analysis, and 8.5 million to 13 million of them were shared. The method was immunoSEQ multiplex PCR; TCRdb's version includes in-frame clones alone and lacks a portion of them. V, J and clone size are those of that table, while D and trimming were read from the DNA. The profile shows about 190,000 clones, about four fifths of them singletons. Sequencing was carried out using PBMCs. The receptor was isolated from a man aged 30-40 years in good health and CMV-seropositive.

The CDR3, as DNA: TGTGCCAGCTCGGAGGGGACAGGGGGCGGTCAGCCCCAGCATTTT. Protein: CASSEGTGGGQPQHF. The J gene is TRBJ1-5, the V gene TRBV18; 12 bases are a match to TRBD1. This CDR3 is built from 15 residues. Germline V gene data show CDR1 as KGHSH and CDR2 as LQKENI. V was pared by 6 bases and J by 6 bases, with 6 bases of the junction left unmatched. The full variable domain, its missing parts supplied by reference TRBV18 and TRBJ1-5, is NAGVMQNPRHLVRRRGQEARLRCSPMKGHSHVYWYRQLPEEGLKFMVYLQKENIIDESGMPKERFSAEFPKEGPSILRIQQVVRGDSAAYFCASSEGTGGGQPQHFGDGTRLSIL.